A single sample is the source of the 26 T cell receptor beta chains below, sequenced in a study of T cells in Graves' hyperthyroidism and ophthalmopathy. Amplification yielded TCR beta CDR3 regions, with RNA transcripts as the source. Researchers ran a first-round RT-PCR on the TCR CDR3 using the HTBI primer set. TCRdb fed the multiplex PCR reads into MiXCR, producing one record per CDR3 protein. Of 350,000 to 450,000 distinct CDR3 sequences in the sample, roughly 14% are singletons; the top ten hold 8% to 13%. Sequenced material: blood. The receptor set was obtained from a woman in her sixties with Graves' hyperthyroidism.

J is TRBJ2-7 and V is TRBV20-1, with TRBD2 matching 7 bases. There are 14 residues in the CDR3. Germline CDR1 is DFQATT and CDR2 is SNEGSKA (reference sequence). Trimming took 3 bases from V and 3 from J; bases not matched to a gene: 8. CDR3 in amino acids: CSASSGRRYYEQYF. Here the CDR3 DNA reads TGCAGTGCTAGTTCCGGGAGGCGATACTACGAGCAGTACTTC.

This clonotype was recorded at least ten times. The chain has TRBV19 and TRBJ1-1; D unclear. This CDR3 region has 16 residues. Per the germline V gene, CDR1 is LNHDA and CDR2 is SQIVND (reference sequence). The V gene lost 1 base and the J gene lost 4 bases, with 16 bases spanning the gap. CDR3: CASSIGGRRDGTEAFF. For the CDR3, the DNA is TGTGCCAGTAGTATAGGAGGGAGGAGGGATGGCACTGAAGCTTTCTTT.

In this sample, this clonotype turned up many times. The rearrangement uses TRBV20-1 and TRBJ2-5; no clear D gene. The V end lost 0 bases, the J end lost 6 bases, and 14 bases lay between the germline ends. CDR1 is DFQATT and CDR2 is SNEGSKA in the germline V gene (reference sequence). CDR3 length equals 14 residues. The chain's CDR3 is CSARDNSRQQTQYF. Written as DNA, the CDR3 is TGCAGTGCTAGAGATAATAGCCGCCAGCAGACCCAGTACTTC.

This clonotype was counted only a few times. The chain is built from TRBV2 and TRBJ2-7; maybe TRBD1 (6 bases). Germline V gene lookup returns CDR1 SNHLY and CDR2 FYNNEI. V was shortened by 6 bases and J by 3 bases, with 9 bases between the two germline ends. The CDR3 contains 12 residues. The CDR3 DNA sequence: TGTGCCAGCAGAGTGGACAGCTACGAGCAGTACTTC. It yields the protein CASRVDSYEQYF.

V usage is TRBV29-1 and J usage is TRBJ2-5; 8 positions agree with TRBD1. There are 14 residues in the CDR3. The germline gives CDR1 SQVTM, CDR2 ANQGSEA. Losses at the gene ends were 0 bases for V and 2 bases for J; bases not matched to a gene: 2. The CDR3 loop reads CSVEEDREQETQYF. The CDR3 nucleotides are TGCAGCGTTGAAGAGGACAGGGAACAAGAGACCCAGTACTTC.

The sample holds a few counts of this clonotype. This may come from a read error, since a much larger clone is one base off. The chain joins TRBV10-3 to TRBJ1-1, with no clear D. CDR1 ENHRY and CDR2 SYGVKD come from the germline V gene. This CDR3 comprises 13 residues. CDR3 protein: CAIRTDFNTEASF. The CDR3 coding sequence is TGTGCCATCAGGACGGACTTTAACACTGAAGCTTCCTTT.

As to this clonotype: A much bigger clone sits one base away, suggesting this may be a read error. The chain links TRBV11-2 to TRBJ2-2; D is uncertain. The CDR3 loop spans 11 amino acids. Germline V lookup: CDR1 SGHAT, CDR2 FQNNGV. The CDR3 DNA reads as TGTACCAGCAGCTTTCCCGGGGAGCTGTTTTTT. Protein product: CTSSFPGELFF. Complete variable domain (other parts from reference TRBV11-2 and TRBJ2-2): EAGVAQSPRYKIIEKRQSVAFWCNPISGHATLYWYQQILGQGPKLLIQFQNNGVVDDSQLPKDRFSAERLKGVDSTLKIQPAKLEDSAVYLCTSSFPGELFFGEGSRLTVL.

The V gene is TRBV10-3, the J gene TRBJ2-7, with TRBD1 identical over 11 bases. J was trimmed by 0 bases and V by 4 bases; bases with no gene match: 2. Germline loops: CDR1 ENHRY, CDR2 SYGVKD. This CDR3 is built from 15 residues. The CDR3: CAISAGQGVSYEQYF. As DNA, the CDR3 is TGTGCCATCAGTGCGGGACAGGGGGTCTCCTACGAGCAGTACTTC.

A note on this clonotype: This could be a read error, since a much larger clone is one nucleotide away. The chain employs TRBV2 and TRBJ2-7; D call uncertain. The CDR3 has 13 amino acids. Deletions cut 3 bases from V and 7 bases from J, with 13 bases between. Germline CDR1 is SNHLY and CDR2 is FYNNEI. The CDR3 region has the DNA TGTGCCAGCAGTGATCTCGTGCGGAATGAGCAGTACTTC. This sequence encodes CASSDLVRNEQYF.

This clonotype was seen repeatedly, ten times or more. The chain has TRBV27 and TRBJ1-2; D unclear. The ends were cut back, 0 bases at V and 2 bases at J, with 10 bases in the middle. The CDR3 sequence is 15 residues long. The germline CDR1 and CDR2 sequences are MNHEY and SMNVEV (reference sequence). The CDR3 region has the DNA TGTGCCAGCAGTTTATCGAGTCACCAAAACTATGGCTACACCTTC. Amino acid sequence: CASSLSSHQNYGYTF.

This clonotype has a count of ten or more. The chain is built from TRBV28 and TRBJ1-5; TRBD1 agrees at 8 bases. V was clipped by 2 bases and J by 7 bases; unmatched bases: 4. The CDR3 runs 14 residues. Germline values: CDR1 MDHEN, CDR2 SYDVKM. CDR3 DNA: TGTGCCAGCAGTTTAATACAGGGGGGGCAGCCCCAGCATTTT. It is translated as CASSLIQGGQPQHF. The complete variable domain, with remaining parts taken from reference TRBV28 and TRBJ1-5, reads DVKVTQSSRYLVKRTGEKVFLECVQDMDHENMFWYRQDPGLGLRLIYFSYDVKMKEKGDIPEGYSVSREKKERFSLILESASTNQTSMYLCASSLIQGGQPQHFGDGTRLSIL.

This clonotype was recorded at least ten times. The chain couples TRBV20-1 to TRBJ1-5; D ambiguous. Per germline, CDR1 DFQATT and CDR2 SNEGSKA (reference sequence). Trimming cost V 2 bases and J 5 bases, with 10 bases left between them. The CDR3 totals 13 residues. CDR3: CSARLGRDQPQHF. CDR3 nucleotide sequence: TGCAGTGCTAGATTAGGGAGGGATCAGCCCCAGCATTTT.

There are many counts of this clonotype. This sequence joins TRBV12-3 or TRBV12-4 and TRBJ1-2; TRBD1 aligns across 7 bases. This CDR3 has 15 residues. The junction had 6 bases not matched to a gene; V was cut back by 5 bases and J by 0 bases. The chain's CDR3 is CASSLGQIPNYGYTF. The CDR3 DNA is TGTGCCAGCAGTCTGGGACAGATACCTAACTATGGCTACACCTTC.

On this clonotype itself: With a much larger clone just one base away, this may be a read error. V gene TRBV29-1 combines with J gene TRBJ2-5; tentative D call: TRBD2 (6 bases). This CDR3 is built from 12 residues. CDR1 and CDR2 from the germline V gene are SQVTM and ANQGSEA. CDR3: CNVGGQDGTQYF. The CDR3 nucleotides read TGCAACGTTGGAGGGCAGGACGGGACCCAGTACTTC.

This clonotype was seen ten or more times. CDR3 loop: CASSWEGFGTDTQYF. The CDR3 bases are TGTGCCAGCAGTTGGGAGGGTTTTGGCACAGATACGCAGTATTTT. The chain recombines TRBV12-3 or TRBV12-4 with TRBJ2-3, with 7 bases matching TRBD2. J was trimmed by 1 base and V by 4 bases; bases with no gene match: 5. This CDR3 contains 15 residues.

This clonotype was seen at least ten times. The rearrangement joins TRBV7-2 to TRBJ2-1; D remains ambiguous. The germline V gene has CDR1 SGHTA and CDR2 FQGNSA. Trimming removed 1 base at V and 2 bases at J, with 12 bases between. The length of the CDR3 is 16 residues. DNA of the CDR3: TGTGCCAGCAGCTTAGTTGGGAACGCGCCCTACAATGAGCAGTTCTTC. Amino acids: CASSLVGNAPYNEQFF.

This clonotype was observed a handful of times. The chain is built from TRBV6-1 and TRBJ2-5, with 11 nucleotides matching TRBD2. Germline CDR1 reads MNHNS; CDR2 reads SASEGT. Losses at the gene ends were 3 bases for V and 5 bases for J; bases not matched to a gene: 11. CDR3 size: 17 residues. For the CDR3, the DNA is TGTGCCAGCAGTGAGCCGATGCTAGCGGGAGGCGTGGAGACCCAGTACTTC. Its translation is CASSEPMLAGGVETQYF.

Ten or more counts support this clonotype. The chain joins TRBV3-1 to TRBJ1-1, with 10 nucleotides matching TRBD1. The CDR3 is made up of 14 amino acids. Unmatched junction bases numbered 11, after V lost 6 bases and J lost 10 bases. Germline values: CDR1 LGHDT, CDR2 YNNKEL (reference sequence). DNA for the CDR3: TGTGCCAGCAGGCCATGGACAGGGGGTAACGGAGCTTTCTTT. Protein: CASRPWTGGNGAFF. Drawing the rest from reference TRBV3-1 and TRBJ1-1, the complete variable domain is DTAVSQTPKYLVTQMGNDKSIKCEQNLGHDTMYWYKQDSKKFLKIMFSYNNKELIINETVPNRFSPKSPDKAHLNLHINSLELGDSAVYFCASRPWTGGNGAFFGQGTRLTVV.

This chain uses TRBV3-1 with TRBJ2-3; 16 positions agree with TRBD2. V shed 6 bases, J shed 5 bases, and the junction held 5 bases outside the gene matches. The CDR3 consists of 16 residues. The germline gives CDR1 LGHDT, CDR2 YNNKEL (reference sequence). CDR3 residues: CASRGTSGRAVDTQYF. Here the CDR3 DNA reads TGTGCCAGCAGAGGGACTAGCGGGAGGGCTGTAGATACGCAGTATTTT.

A few counts support this clonotype. V gene TRBV9 combines with J gene TRBJ1-3; 8 nucleotides align to TRBD1. In germline, CDR1 is SGDLS, CDR2 YYNGEE. CDR3 size: 16 residues. The junction had 5 bases not matched to a gene; V was cut back by 0 bases and J by 3 bases. CDR3 loop: CASSVGQGRRGNTIYF. Here the CDR3 DNA reads TGTGCCAGCAGCGTAGGACAGGGGAGGCGTGGAAACACCATATATTTT.

This clonotype was seen at least ten times. The rearrangement joins TRBV12-3 or TRBV12-4 to TRBJ2-1; 12 nucleotides line up with TRBD1. CDR3 length: 14 amino acids. Unmatched junction bases numbered 5, after V lost 6 bases and J lost 8 bases. The chain's CDR3 is CASSRDRGRDEQFF. The CDR3 nucleotides read TGTGCCAGCAGCCGGGACAGGGGGCGCGATGAGCAGTTCTTC.

This clonotype turned up a few times. The rearrangement links TRBV12-3 or TRBV12-4 to TRBJ2-3; D is uncertain. Trimming shortened V by 3 bases and J by 0 bases, and 4 bases separated the two germline ends. The CDR3 totals 13 residues. The CDR3, as DNA: TGTGCCAGCAGTTTTATGAGCACAGATACGCAGTATTTT. Its translation: CASSFMSTDTQYF.

This clonotype has more than one count but fewer than ten. The chain couples TRBV29-1 to TRBJ2-7; TRBD1 agrees at 7 bases. Trimming removed 4 bases from V and 0 bases from J; junction bases left unmatched: 3. Per germline, CDR1 SQVTM and CDR2 ANQGSEA. The CDR3 contains 13 residues. The CDR3 is CSVAGTASYEQYF. CDR3 bases: TGCAGCGTTGCCGGGACAGCCTCCTACGAGCAGTACTTC.

The chain joins TRBV13 to TRBJ1-3; D perhaps matches TRBD1 (5 bases). CDR3 length equals 15 residues. Germline V gene lookup returns CDR1 PRHDT and CDR2 FYEKMQ (reference sequence). Trimming stripped 0 bases from V and 2 bases from J, with 8 bases between. The DNA of the CDR3 is TGTGCCAGCAGCTTAGGTGGGGGGACTGGAAACACCATATATTTT. Its translation is CASSLGGGTGNTIYF.

This clonotype showed up many times. The chain is built from TRBV12-5 and TRBJ2-5; a possible D gene is TRBD1 (6 bases). There are 13 residues in the CDR3. Germline V gene lookup returns CDR1 LGHNT and CDR2 FRNRAP. The CDR3 region is CASPDRRQETQYF. In DNA, the CDR3 is TGTGCAAGCCCCGACAGGCGCCAAGAGACCCAGTACTTC.

This clonotype was seen many times. V and J are TRBV4-1 and TRBJ2-7, with D perhaps being TRBD1 or TRBD2 (5 bases each). Germline CDR1 MGHRA, CDR2 YSYEKL. V was shortened by 3 bases and J by 7 bases, with 16 bases between the two germline ends. The CDR3 loop spans 14 amino acids. The CDR3 nucleotides are TGCGCCAGCAGCCACCACACGGGGCGAGATGAGCAGTACTTC. Translation: CASSHHTGRDEQYF.